This TCR beta chain stems from a study of regulatory T cells in long-lasting Graves disease. The wider study: Newly diagnosed Graves' patients had taken antithyroid drugs under 3 months.

Time point given: newly diagnosed GD, antithyroid drugs for less than 3 months. The authors made the TCR library using RNA they extracted from PBMCs. This clonotype was observed many times. CDR3 regions were amplified by Arm-PCR using iRepertoire HTBI primers to build TCR beta libraries. TCRdb itself ran the multiplex PCR reads through MiXCR, one entry per CDR3 protein. The data show about 370,000 distinct CDR3 sequences, with about a sixth seen just once and 22% held by the top ten. Trimming took 1 base from V and 4 from J, leaving 16 bases between them. The CDR3 has 16 amino acids. The germline V gene has CDR1 SEHNR and CDR2 FQNEAQ (reference sequence).

The TCR was taken from a female donor with Graves disease. The sample consisted of peripheral blood mononuclear cells (PBMCs), taken at new diagnosis, from a patient treated with antithyroid drugs. J is TRBJ1-1 and V is TRBV7-9, with a tentative D call TRBD1 (5 bases). This chain's CDR3 is CASSLVTNRRRTEAFF. The CDR3 bases are TGTGCCAGCAGCTTAGTTACGAACAGGCGGCGCACTGAAGCTTTCTTT.